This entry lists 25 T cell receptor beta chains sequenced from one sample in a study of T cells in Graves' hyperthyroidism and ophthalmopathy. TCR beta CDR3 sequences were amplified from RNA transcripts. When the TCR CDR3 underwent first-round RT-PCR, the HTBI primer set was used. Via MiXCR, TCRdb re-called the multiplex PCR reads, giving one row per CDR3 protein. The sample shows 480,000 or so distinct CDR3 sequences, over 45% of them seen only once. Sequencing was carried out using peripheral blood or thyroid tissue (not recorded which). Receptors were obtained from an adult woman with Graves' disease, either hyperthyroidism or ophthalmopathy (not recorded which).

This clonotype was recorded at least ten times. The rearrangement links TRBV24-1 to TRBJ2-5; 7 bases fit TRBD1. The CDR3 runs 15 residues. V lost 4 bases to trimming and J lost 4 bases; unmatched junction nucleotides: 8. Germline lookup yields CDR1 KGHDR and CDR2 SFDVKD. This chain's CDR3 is CATSDSTGMGETQYF. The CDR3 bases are TGTGCCACCAGTGACTCGACAGGGATGGGAGAGACCCAGTACTTC.

In DNA form, the CDR3 reads TGTGCCACCAGCCCAGCTCCGGGGGGCTGGTACGAGCAGTACTTC. This gives the protein CATSPAPGGWYEQYF. V and J are TRBV15 and TRBJ2-7, with D possibly matching TRBD2 (7 bases). V was clipped by 5 bases and J by 4 bases, with 18 bases between them. Germline V lookup: CDR1 LNHNV, CDR2 YYDKDF (reference sequence). The CDR3 runs to 15 residues. The whole variable domain, filled in from reference TRBV15 and TRBJ2-7, reads DAMVIQNPRYQVTQFGKPVTLSCSQTLNHNVMYWYQQKSSQAPKLLFHYYDKDFNNEADTPDNFQSRRPNTSFCFLDIRSPGLGDTAMYLCATSPAPGGWYEQYFGPGTRLTVT.

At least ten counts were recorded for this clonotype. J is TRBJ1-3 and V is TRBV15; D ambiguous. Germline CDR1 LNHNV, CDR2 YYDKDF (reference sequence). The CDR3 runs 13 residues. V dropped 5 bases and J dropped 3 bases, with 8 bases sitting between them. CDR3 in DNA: TGTGCCACCAGCGGAGGCATTGGAAACACCATATATTTT. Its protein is CATSGGIGNTIYF.

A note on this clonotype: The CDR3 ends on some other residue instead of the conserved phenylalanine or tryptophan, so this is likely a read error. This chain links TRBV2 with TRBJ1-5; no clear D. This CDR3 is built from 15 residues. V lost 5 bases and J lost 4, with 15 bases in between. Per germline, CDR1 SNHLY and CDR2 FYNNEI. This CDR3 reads CASSSGEILNQPQHL. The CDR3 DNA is TGTGCCAGCAGTTCTGGGGAAATTTTAAATCAGCCCCAGCATCTT.

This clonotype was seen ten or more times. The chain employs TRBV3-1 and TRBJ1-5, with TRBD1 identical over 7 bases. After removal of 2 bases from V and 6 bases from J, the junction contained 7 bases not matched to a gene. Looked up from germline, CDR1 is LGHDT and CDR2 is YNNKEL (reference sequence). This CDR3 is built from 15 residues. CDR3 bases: TGTGCCAGCAGCCAAACTCAGACAGGGAGTCAGCCCCAGCATTTT. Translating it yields CASSQTQTGSQPQHF. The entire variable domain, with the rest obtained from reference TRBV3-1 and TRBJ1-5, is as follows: DTAVSQTPKYLVTQMGNDKSIKCEQNLGHDTMYWYKQDSKKFLKIMFSYNNKELIINETVPNRFSPKSPDKAHLNLHINSLELGDSAVYFCASSQTQTGSQPQHFGDGTRLSIL.

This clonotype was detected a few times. The CDR3 here is CASRESSWRANTGELFF. CDR3 nucleotides: TGTGCCAGCAGGGAGAGTAGCTGGAGGGCGAACACCGGGGAGCTGTTTTTT. The chain carries TRBV12-3 or TRBV12-4 and TRBJ2-2, with D maybe TRBD2 (6 bases). Trimming took 6 bases from V and 0 from J, leaving 17 bases between them. The CDR3 runs 17 residues.

CDR3 sequence (DNA): TGTGCCAGCAGCCCAGGACAGGGGGCCAACTATGGCTACACCTTC. Residues: CASSPGQGANYGYTF. The rearrangement joins TRBV3-1 to TRBJ1-2, with 11 nucleotides matching TRBD1. V lost 4 bases, J lost 2 bases, and 3 bases stayed unmatched. Germline CDR1 and CDR2: LGHDT and YNNKEL (reference sequence). The CDR3 is 15 amino acids. Filled out from reference TRBV3-1 and TRBJ1-2, the complete variable domain reads DTAVSQTPKYLVTQMGNDKSIKCEQNLGHDTMYWYKQDSKKFLKIMFSYNNKELIINETVPNRFSPKSPDKAHLNLHINSLELGDSAVYFCASSPGQGANYGYTFGSGTRLTVV.

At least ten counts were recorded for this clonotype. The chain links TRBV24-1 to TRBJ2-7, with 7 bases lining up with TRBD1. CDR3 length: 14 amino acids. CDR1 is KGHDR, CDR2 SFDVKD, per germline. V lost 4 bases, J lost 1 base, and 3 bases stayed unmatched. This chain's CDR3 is CATSDPDRSYEQYF. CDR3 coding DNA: TGTGCCACCAGTGACCCGGACAGGTCCTACGAGCAGTACTTC.

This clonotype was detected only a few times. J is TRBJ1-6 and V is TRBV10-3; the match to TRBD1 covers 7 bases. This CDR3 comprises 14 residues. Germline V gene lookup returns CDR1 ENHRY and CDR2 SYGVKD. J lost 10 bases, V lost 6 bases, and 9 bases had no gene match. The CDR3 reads CAISQGQRGSPLHF. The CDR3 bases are TGTGCCATCAGCCAGGGACAGAGGGGCTCACCCCTCCACTTT.

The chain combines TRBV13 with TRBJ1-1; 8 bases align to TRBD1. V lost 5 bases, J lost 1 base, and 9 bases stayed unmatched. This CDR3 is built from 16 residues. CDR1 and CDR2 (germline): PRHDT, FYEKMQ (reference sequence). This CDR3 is CASSPRTGQRNTEAFF. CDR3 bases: TGTGCCAGCAGCCCCCGGACAGGGCAAAGGAACACTGAAGCTTTCTTT.

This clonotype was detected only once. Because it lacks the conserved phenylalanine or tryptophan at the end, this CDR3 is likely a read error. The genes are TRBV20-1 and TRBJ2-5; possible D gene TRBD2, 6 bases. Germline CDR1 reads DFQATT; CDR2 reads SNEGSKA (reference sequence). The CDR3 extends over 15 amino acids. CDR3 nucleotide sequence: TGCAGCGCTCAAACACTAGCCAGAACTATGGAGACCCAGTACCTC. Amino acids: CSAQTLARTMETQYL.

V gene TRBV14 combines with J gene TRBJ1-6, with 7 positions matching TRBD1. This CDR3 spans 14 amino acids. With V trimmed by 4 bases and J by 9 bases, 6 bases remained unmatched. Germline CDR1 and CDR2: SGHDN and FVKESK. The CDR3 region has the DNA TGTGCCAGCAGCCTCGACAGGGCGCCTTCACCCCTCCACTTT. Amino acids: CASSLDRAPSPLHF.

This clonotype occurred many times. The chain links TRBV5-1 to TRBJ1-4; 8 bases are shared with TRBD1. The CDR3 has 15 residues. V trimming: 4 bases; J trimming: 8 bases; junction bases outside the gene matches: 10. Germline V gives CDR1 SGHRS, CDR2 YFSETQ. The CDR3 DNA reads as TGCGCCAGCAGCAACGGACAGGGCCCAAGGGAAAAACTGTTTTTT. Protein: CASSNGQGPREKLFF.

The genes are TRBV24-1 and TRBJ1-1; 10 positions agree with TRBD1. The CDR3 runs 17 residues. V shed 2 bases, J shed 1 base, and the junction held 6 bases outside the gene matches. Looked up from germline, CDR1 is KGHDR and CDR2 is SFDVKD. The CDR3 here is CATSDSRQGARNTEAFF. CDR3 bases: TGTGCCACCAGTGATTCCCGACAGGGGGCGAGGAACACTGAAGCTTTCTTT.

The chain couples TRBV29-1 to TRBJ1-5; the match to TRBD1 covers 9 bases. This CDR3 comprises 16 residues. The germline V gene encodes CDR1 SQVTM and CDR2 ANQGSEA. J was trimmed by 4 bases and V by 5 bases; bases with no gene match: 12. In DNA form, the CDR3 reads TGCAGCGTTTCCCTTCCCGGGACAGGGTTAAATCAGCCCCAGCATTTT. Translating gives CSVSLPGTGLNQPQHF.

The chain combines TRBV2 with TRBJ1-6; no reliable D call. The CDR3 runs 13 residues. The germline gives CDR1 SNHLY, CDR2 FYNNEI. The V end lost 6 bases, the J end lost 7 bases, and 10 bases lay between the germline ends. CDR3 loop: CASRSSVNSPLHF. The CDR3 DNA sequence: TGTGCCAGCAGGAGCAGTGTGAATTCACCCCTCCACTTT.

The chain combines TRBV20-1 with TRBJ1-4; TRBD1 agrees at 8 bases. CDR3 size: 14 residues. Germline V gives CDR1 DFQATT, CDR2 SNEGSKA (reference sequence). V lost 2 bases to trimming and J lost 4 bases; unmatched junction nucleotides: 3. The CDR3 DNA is TGCAGTGCTAGACTGGGACAGGTTAATGAAAAACTGTTTTTT. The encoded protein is CSARLGQVNEKLFF.

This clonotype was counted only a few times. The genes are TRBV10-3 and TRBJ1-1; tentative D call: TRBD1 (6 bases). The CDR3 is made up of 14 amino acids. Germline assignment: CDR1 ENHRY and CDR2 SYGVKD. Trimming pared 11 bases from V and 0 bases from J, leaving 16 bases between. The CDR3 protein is CASAGQIMNTEAFF. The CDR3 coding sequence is TGTGCCTCAGCTGGACAGATTATGAACACTGAAGCTTTCTTT.

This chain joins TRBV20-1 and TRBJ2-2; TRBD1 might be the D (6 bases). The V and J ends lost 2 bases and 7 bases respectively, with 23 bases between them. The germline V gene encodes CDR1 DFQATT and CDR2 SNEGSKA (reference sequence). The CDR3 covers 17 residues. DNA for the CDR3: TGCAGTGCTAGAAAAACAGGGTCCCCCACACGGGGCGGGGAGCTGTTTTTT. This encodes CSARKTGSPTRGGELFF.

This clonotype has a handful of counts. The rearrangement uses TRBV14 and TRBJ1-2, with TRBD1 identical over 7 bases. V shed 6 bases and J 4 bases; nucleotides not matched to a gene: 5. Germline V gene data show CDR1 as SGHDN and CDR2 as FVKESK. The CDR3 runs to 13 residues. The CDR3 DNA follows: TGTGCCAGCAGTTCGGACAGGAGCTATGGCTACACCTTC. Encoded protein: CASSSDRSYGYTF.

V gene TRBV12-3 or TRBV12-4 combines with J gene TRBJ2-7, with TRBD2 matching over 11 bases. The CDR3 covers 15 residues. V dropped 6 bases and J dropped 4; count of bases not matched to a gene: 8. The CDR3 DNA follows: TGTGCCAGCAGATCCAGACTAGCGGGACCGTACGAGCAGTACTTC. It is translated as CASRSRLAGPYEQYF.

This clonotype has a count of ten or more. CDR3 loop: CASSYREGALNTEAFF. The CDR3 nucleotides are TGTGCCAGCAGTTACAGGGAAGGGGCATTGAACACTGAAGCTTTCTTT. This chain links TRBV6-2 or TRBV6-3 with TRBJ1-1; possibly TRBD1 for D (5 bases). This CDR3 spans 16 amino acids. CDR1 is MNHEY and CDR2 is SVGEGT in the germline V gene. The germline V and J ends were trimmed by 2 bases and 0 bases, with 13 bases remaining between them.

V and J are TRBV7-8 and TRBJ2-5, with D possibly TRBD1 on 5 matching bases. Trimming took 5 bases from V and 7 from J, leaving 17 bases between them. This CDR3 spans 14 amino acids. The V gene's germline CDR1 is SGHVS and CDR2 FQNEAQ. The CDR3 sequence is CASSIGQGVVTQYF. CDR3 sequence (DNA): TGTGCCAGCAGCATCGGGCAGGGCGTAGTGACCCAGTACTTC.

The CDR3 DNA sequence: TGTGCCAGCACCTACCAATGGACAGGGGGAACTGAAGCTTTCTTT. As protein: CASTYQWTGGTEAFF. V is TRBV6-2 or TRBV6-3 and J is TRBJ1-1, with 10 bases that match TRBD1. The V gene end was trimmed by 7 bases and the J gene end by 5 bases; junction bases not matched to a gene: 10. This CDR3 spans 15 amino acids. Germline CDR1 is MNHEY and CDR2 is SVGEGT.

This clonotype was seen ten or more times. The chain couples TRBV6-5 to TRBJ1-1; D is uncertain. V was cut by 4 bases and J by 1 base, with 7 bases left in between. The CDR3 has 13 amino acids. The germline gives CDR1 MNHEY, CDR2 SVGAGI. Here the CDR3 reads CASSSAANTEAFF. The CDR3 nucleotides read TGTGCCAGCAGTTCGGCAGCGAACACTGAAGCTTTCTTT.